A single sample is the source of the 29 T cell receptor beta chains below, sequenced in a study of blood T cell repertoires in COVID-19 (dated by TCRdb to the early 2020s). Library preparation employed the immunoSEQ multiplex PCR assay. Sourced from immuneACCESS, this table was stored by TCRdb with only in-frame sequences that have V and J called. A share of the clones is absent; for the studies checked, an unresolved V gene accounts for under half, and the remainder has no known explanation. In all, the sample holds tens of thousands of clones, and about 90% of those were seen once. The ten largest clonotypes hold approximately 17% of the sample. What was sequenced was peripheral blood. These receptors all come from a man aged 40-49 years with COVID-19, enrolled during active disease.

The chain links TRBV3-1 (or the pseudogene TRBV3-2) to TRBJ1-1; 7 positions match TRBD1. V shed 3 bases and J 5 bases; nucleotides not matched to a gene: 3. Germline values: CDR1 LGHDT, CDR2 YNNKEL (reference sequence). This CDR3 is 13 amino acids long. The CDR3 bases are TGTGCCAGCAGCCAGAGCAGGGGGACTGAAGCTTTCTTT. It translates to CASSQSRGTEAFF.

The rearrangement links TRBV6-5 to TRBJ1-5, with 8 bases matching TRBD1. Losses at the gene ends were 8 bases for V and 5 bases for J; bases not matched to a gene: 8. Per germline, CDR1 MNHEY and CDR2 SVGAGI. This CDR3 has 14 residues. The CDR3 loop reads CASGLNRGDQPQHF. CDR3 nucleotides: TGTGCCAGCGGATTAAACAGGGGGGATCAGCCCCAGCATTTT.

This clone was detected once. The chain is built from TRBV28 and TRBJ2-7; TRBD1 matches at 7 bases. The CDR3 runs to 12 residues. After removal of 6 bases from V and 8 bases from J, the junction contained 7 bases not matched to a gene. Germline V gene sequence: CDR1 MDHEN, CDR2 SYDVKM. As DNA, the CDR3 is TGTGCCAGCAGCTCGCAACAGGGGAAGCAGTACTTC. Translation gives CASSSQQGKQYF.

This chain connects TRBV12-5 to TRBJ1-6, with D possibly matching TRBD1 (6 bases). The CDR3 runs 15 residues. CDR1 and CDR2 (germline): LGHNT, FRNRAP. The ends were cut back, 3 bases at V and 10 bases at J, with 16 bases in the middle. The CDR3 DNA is TGTGCTAGTGGTTTAGGTACAGGGAAGGGGTCACCCCTCCACTTT. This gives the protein CASGLGTGKGSPLHF.

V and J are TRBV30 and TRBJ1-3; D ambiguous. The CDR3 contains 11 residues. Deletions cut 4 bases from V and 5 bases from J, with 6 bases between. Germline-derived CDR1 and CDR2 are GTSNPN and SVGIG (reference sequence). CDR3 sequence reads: CAWTQRNTIYF. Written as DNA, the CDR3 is TGTGCCTGGACCCAAAGAAACACCATATATTTT.

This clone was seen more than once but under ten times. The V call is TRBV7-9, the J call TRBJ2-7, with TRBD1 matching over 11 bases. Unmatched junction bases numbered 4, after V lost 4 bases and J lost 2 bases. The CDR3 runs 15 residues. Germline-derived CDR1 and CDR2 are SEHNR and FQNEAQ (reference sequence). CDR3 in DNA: TGTGCCAGCAGCTCCGGGACAGGGGGAGCCTACGAGCAGTACTTC. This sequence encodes CASSSGTGGAYEQYF.

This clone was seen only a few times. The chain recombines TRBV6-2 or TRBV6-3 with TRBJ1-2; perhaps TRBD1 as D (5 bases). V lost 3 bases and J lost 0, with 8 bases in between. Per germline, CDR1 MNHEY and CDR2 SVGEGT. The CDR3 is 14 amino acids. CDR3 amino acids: CASSYPGANYGYTF. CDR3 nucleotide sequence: TGTGCCAGCAGTTATCCGGGGGCTAACTATGGCTACACCTTC.

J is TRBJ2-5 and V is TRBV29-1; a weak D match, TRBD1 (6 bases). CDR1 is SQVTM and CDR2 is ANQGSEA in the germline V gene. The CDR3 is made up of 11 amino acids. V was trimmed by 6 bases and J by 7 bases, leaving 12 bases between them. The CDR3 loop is CSVEQGGTQYF. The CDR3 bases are TGCAGCGTGGAACAAGGGGGGACCCAGTACTTC. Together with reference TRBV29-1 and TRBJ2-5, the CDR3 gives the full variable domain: SAVISQKPSRDICQRGTSLTIQCQVDSQVTMMFWYRQQPGQSLTLIATANQGSEATYESGFVIDKFPISRPNLTFSTLTVSNMSPEDSSIYLCSVEQGGTQYFGPGTRLLVL.

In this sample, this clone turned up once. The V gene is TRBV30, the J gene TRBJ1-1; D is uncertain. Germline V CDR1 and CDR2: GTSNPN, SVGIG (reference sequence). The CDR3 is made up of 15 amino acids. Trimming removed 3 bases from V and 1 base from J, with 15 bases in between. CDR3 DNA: TGTGCCTGGAGCGCCCGTGCGCTCTCGAACACTGAAGCTTTCTTT. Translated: CAWSARALSNTEAFF.

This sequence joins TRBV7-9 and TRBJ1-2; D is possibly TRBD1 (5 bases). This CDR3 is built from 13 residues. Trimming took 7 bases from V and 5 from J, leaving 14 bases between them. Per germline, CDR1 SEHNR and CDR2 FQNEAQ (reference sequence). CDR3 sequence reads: CASTNSGGYGYTF. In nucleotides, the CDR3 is TGTGCCAGCACTAACTCCGGGGGGTATGGCTACACCTTC. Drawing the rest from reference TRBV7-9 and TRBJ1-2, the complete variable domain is DTGVSQNPRHKITKRGQNVTFRCDPISEHNRLYWYRQTLGQGPEFLTYFQNEAQLEKSRLLSDRFSAERPKGSFSTLEIQRTEQGDSAMYLCASTNSGGYGYTFGSGTRLTVV.

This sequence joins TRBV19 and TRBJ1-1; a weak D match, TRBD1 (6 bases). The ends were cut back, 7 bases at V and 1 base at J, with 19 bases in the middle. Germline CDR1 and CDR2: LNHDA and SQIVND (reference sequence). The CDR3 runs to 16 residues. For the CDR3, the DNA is TGTGCCAGTAAGGGGTTGGCTCTGGGGGCGAACACTGAAGCTTTCTTT. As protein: CASKGLALGANTEAFF.

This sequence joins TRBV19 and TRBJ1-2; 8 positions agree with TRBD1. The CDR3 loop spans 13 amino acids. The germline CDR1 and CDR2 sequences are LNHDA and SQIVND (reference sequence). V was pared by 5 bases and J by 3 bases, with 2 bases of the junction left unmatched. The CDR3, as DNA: TGTGCCAGTAGTCAGGGGGCCGACTATGGCTACACCTTC. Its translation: CASSQGADYGYTF. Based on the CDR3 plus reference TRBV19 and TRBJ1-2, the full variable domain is DGGITQSPKYLFRKEGQNVTLSCEQNLNHDAMYWYRQDPGQGLRLIYYSQIVNDFQKGDIAEGYSVSREKKESFPLTVTSAQKNPTAFYLCASSQGADYGYTFGSGTRLTVV.

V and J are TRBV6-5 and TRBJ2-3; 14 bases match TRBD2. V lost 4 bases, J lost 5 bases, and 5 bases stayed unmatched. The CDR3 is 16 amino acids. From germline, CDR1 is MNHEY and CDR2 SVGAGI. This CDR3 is CASSFRTSGGIDTQYF. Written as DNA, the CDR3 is TGTGCCAGCAGTTTCCGGACTAGCGGGGGGATAGATACGCAGTATTTT.

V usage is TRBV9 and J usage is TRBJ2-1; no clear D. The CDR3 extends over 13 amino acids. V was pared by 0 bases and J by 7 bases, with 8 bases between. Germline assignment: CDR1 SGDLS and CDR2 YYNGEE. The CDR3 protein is CASSVVPVNEQFF. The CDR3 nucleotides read TGTGCCAGCAGCGTAGTCCCGGTAAATGAGCAGTTCTTC. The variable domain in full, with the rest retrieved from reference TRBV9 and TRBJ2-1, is DSGVTQTPKHLITATGQRVTLRCSPRSGDLSVYWYQQSLDQGLQFLIQYYNGEERAKGNILERFSAQQFPDLHSELNLSSLELGDSALYFCASSVVPVNEQFFGPGTRLTVL.

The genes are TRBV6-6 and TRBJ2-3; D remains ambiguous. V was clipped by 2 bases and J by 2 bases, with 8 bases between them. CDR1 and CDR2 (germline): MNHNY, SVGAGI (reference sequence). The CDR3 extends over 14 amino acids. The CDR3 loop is CASSYQQLTDTQYF. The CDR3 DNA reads TGTGCCAGCAGTTACCAACAGCTCACAGATACGCAGTATTTT.

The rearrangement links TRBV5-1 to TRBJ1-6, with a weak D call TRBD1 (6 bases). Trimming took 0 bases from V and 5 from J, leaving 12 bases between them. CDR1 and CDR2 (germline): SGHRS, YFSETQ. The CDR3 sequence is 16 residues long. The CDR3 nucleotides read TGCGCCAGCAGCTTGGTGGCAGGGGCGGATAATTCACCCCTCCACTTT. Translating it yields CASSLVAGADNSPLHF.

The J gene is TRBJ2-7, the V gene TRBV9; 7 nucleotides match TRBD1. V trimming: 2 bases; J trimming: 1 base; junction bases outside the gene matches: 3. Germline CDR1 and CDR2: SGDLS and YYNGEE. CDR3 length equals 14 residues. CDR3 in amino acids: CASSVGTASYEQYF. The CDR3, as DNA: TGTGCCAGCAGCGTCGGGACAGCTTCCTACGAGCAGTACTTC.

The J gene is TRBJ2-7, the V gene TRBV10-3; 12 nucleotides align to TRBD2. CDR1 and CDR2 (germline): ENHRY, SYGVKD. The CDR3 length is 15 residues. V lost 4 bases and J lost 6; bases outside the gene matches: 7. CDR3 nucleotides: TGTGCCATCAGTGGACTAGCGGGGGCCTCGGTCGAGCAGTACTTC. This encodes CAISGLAGASVEQYF.

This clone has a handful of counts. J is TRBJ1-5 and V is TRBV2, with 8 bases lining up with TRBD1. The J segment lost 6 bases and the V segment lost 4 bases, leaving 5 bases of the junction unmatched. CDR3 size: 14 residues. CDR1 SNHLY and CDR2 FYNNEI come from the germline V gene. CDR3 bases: TGTGCCAGCAGTGGTCCGGACAGGGCTCAGCCCCAGCATTTT. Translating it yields CASSGPDRAQPQHF.

The CDR3 DNA is TGTGCCAGCAGCCAGGGGCCTAGCGGGGTAAGTGAGCAGTTCTTC. Protein: CASSQGPSGVSEQFF. This chain joins TRBV7-2 and TRBJ2-1; 9 bases align to TRBD2. Unmatched junction bases numbered 11, after V lost 5 bases and J lost 9 bases. CDR1 is SGHTA and CDR2 is FQGNSA in the germline V gene. The CDR3 loop spans 15 amino acids.

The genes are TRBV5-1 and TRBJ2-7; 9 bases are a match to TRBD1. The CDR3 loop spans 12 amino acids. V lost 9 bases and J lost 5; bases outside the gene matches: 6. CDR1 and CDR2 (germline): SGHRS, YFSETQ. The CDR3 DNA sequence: TGCGCCACCCTGGGACAGGGCCACGAGCAGTACTTC. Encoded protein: CATLGQGHEQYF.

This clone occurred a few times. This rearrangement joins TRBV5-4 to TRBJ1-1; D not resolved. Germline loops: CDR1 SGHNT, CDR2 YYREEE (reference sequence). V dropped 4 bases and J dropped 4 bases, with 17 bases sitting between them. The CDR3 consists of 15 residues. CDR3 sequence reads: CASSAPRGSSTEAFF. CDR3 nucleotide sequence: TGTGCCAGCAGCGCCCCTCGAGGGTCGAGCACTGAAGCTTTCTTT.

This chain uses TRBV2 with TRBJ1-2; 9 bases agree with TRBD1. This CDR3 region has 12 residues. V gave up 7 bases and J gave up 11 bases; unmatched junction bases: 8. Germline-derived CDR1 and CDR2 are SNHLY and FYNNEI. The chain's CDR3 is CASKDRGTSYTF. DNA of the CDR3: TGTGCCAGCAAGGACAGGGGCACGAGTTACACCTTC.

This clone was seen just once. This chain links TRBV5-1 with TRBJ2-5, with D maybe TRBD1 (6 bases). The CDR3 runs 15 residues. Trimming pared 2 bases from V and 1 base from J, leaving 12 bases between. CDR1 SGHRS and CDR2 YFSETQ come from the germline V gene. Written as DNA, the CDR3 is TGCGCCAGCAGCTTTGGGGGACACTTCCAAGAGACCCAGTACTTC. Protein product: CASSFGGHFQETQYF. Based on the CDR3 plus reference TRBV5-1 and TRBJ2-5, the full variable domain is KAGVTQTPRYLIKTRGQQVTLSCSPISGHRSVSWYQQTPGQGLQFLFEYFSETQRNKGNFPGRFSGRQFSNSRSEMNVSTLELGDSALYLCASSFGGHFQETQYFGPGTRLLVL.

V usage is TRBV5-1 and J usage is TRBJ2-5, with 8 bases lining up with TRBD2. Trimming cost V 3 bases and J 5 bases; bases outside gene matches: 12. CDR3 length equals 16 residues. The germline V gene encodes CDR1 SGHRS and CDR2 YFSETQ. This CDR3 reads CASSWSGGLKGETQYF. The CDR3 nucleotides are TGCGCCAGCAGCTGGAGCGGGGGTTTGAAGGGGGAGACCCAGTACTTC.

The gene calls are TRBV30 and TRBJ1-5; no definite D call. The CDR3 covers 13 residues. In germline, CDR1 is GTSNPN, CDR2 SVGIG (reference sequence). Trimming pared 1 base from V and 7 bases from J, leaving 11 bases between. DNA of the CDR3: TGTGCCTGGAGTGACAGCGGGGAACAGCCCCAGCATTTT. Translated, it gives CAWSDSGEQPQHF. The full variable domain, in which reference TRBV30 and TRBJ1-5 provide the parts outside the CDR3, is SQTIHQWPATLVQPVGSPLSLECTVEGTSNPNLYWYRQAAGRGLQLLFYSVGIGQISSEVPQNLSASRPQDRQFILSSKKLLLSDSGFYLCAWSDSGEQPQHFGDGTRLSIL.

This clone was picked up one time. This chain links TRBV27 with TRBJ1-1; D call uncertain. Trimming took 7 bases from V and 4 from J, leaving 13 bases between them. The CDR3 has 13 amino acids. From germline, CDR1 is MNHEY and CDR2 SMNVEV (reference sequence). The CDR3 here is CASISGYGTEAFF. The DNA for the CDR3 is TGTGCCAGCATAAGCGGGTATGGCACTGAAGCTTTCTTT.

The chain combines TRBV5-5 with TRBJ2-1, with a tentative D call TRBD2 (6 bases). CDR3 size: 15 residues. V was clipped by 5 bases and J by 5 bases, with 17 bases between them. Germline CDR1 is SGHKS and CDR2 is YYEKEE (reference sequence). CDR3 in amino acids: CASRLGVGGNNEQFF. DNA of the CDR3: TGTGCCAGCAGATTAGGGGTGGGAGGCAACAATGAGCAGTTCTTC.

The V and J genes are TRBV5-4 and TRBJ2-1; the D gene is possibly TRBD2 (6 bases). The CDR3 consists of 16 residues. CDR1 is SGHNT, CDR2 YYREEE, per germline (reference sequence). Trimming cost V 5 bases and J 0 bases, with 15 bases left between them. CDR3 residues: CASRRDFRSSYNEQFF. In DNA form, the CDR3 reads TGTGCCAGCAGGCGGGACTTCCGGAGCTCCTACAATGAGCAGTTCTTC.